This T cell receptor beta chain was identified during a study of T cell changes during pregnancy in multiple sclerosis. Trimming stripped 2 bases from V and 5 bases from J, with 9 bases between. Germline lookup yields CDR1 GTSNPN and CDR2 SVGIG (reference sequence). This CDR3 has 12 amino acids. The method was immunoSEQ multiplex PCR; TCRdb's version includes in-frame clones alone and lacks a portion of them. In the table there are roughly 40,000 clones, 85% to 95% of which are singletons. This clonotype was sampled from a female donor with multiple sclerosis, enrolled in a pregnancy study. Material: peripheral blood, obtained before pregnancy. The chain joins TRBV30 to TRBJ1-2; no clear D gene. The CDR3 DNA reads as TGTGCCTGGAGTTCCCTTGAGTATGGCTACACCTTC. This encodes CAWSSLEYGYTF. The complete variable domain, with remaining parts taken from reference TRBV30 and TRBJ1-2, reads SQTIHQWPATLVQPVGSPLSLECTVEGTSNPNLYWYRQAAGRGLQLLFYSVGIGQISSEVPQNLSASRPQDRQFILSSKKLLLSDSGFYLCAWSSLEYGYTFGSGTRLTVV.